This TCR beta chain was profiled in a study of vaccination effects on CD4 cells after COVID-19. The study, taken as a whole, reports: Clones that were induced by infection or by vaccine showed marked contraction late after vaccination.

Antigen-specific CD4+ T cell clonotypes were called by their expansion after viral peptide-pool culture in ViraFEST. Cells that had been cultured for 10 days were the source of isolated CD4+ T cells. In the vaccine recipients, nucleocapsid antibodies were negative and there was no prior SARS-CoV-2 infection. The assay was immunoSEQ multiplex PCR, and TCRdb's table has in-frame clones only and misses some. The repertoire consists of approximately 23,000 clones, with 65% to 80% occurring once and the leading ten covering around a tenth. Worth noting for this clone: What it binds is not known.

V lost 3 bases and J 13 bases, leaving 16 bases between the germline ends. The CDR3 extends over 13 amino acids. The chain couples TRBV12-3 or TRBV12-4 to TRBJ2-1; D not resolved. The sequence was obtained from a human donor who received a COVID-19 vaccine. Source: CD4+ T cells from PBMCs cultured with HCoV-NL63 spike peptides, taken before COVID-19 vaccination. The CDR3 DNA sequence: TGTGCCAGCAGTTTTACGGGCCGCCAAGCACAGTTCTTC. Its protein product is CASSFTGRQAQFF.